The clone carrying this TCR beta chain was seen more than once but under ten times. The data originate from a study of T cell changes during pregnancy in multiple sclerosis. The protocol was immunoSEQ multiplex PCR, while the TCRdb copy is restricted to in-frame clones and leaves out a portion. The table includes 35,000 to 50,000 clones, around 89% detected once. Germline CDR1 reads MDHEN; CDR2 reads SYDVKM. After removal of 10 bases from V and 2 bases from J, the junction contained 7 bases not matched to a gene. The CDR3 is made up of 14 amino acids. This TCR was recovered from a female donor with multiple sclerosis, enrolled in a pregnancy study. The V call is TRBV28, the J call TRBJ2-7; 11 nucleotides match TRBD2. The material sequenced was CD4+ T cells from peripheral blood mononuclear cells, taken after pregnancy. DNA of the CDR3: TGTGCCACAATAGCGGGAGGGCCCCCCTACGAGCAGTACTTC. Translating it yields CATIAGGPPYEQYF.